Included here is one TCR beta chain sequence, with context. Other nucleotide sequences in the sample specify the same CDR3. CD45RO-negative, CCR7-positively selected cells formed the naive CD8 fraction, excluding terminally differentiated effector memory CD45RA+ cells. Participating donors were healthy, HIV-negative adults free of recent acute infections or vaccinations. In germline, CDR1 is SGHVS, CDR2 FNYEAQ. The length of the CDR3 is 13 residues. V dropped 3 bases and J dropped 6 bases, with 9 bases sitting between them. Some clones are missing from TCRdb's copy, which holds only in-frame ones; the method was immunoSEQ multiplex PCR. The repertoire has about 1.9 million clones, just under 95% of them found once; the top ten carry over 1.5%. These data originate in a study of shared clonotypes between healthy human individuals.

This sequence was found in a man aged 18 to 35 in good health. Some clones in this sample may be carry-over from other donors' samples. The J gene is TRBJ1-5, the V gene TRBV7-6; tentatively, D is TRBD1 (5 bases). Sequencing was done on a sample of naive CD8+ T cells from PBMCs. The CDR3 sequence: CASSLGRGQPQHF. The CDR3 DNA follows: TGTGCCAGCAGCTTGGGGAGGGGTCAGCCCCAGCATTTT.